This paragraph covers one TCR beta chain sequence. This entry is derived from a study of blood T cell repertoires in COVID-19. Across the whole study: The origin of the acute and convalescent COVID-19 samples was the United States, Italy and Spain. The cDNA or gDNA used as material had been derived from T cells, B-cell-depleted T cells, or PBMCs.

TCRdb keeps only in-frame clones here, not all; method: immunoSEQ multiplex PCR. The table shows some 460,000 clones, with roughly 90% occurring only once. CDR1 and CDR2 from the germline V gene are SNHLY and FYNNEI. The ends lost 10 bases at V and 6 bases at J; junction bases unmatched: 12. The CDR3 totals 13 residues. The specimen was peripheral blood. The clonotype was recovered from a woman between 25 and 40 years old with acute or convalescent COVID-19. The chain is built from TRBV2 and TRBJ2-7; 7 bases line up with TRBD1. CDR3 nucleotides: TGTGCCACCTCGGGACAGCTCTCAGGCGAGCAGTACTTC. Encoded protein: CATSGQLSGEQYF.